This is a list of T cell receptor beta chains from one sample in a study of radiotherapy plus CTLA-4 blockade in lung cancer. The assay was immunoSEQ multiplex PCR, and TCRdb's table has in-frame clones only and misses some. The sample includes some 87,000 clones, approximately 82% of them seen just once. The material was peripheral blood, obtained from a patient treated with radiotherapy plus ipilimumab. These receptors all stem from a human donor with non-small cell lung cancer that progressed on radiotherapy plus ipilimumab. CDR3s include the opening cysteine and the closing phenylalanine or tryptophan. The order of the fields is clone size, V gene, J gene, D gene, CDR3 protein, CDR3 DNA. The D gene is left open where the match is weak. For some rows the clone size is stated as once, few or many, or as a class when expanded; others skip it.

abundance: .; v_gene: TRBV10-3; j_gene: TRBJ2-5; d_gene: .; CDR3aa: CAISGGETQYF; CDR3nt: TGTGCCATCAGTGGCGGAGAGACCCAGTACTTC
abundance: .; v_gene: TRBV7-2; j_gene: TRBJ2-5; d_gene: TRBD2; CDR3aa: CASSPTSGRWETQYF; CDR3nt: TGTGCCAGCAGTCCTACTAGCGGGAGGTGGGAGACCCAGTACTTC
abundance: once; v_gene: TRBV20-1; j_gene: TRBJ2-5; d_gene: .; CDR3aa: CSARAQETQYF; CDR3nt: TGCAGTGCTAGAGCCCAGGAGACCCAGTACTTC
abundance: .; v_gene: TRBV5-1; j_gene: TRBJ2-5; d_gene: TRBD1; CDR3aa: CASSLTGTGGGETQYF; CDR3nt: TGCGCCAGCAGCTTGACCGGGACAGGGGGCGGAGAGACCCAGTACTTC
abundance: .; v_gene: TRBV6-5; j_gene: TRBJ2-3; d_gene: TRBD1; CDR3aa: CASRTGADTQYF; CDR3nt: TGTGCCAGCAGAACAGGGGCAGATACGCAGTATTTT
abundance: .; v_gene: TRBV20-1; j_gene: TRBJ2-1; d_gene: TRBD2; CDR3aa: CSGRTRGEQFF; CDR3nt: TGCAGTGGTCGGACTAGAGGTGAGCAGTTCTTC
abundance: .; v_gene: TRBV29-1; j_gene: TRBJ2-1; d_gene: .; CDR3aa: CSVGAGEEGEQFF; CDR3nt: TGCAGCGTTGGGGCAGGGGAAGAGGGTGAGCAGTTCTTC
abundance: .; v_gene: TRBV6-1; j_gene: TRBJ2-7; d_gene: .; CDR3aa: CASEGGPRGGYEQYF; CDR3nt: TGTGCCTCGGAGGGGGGGCCCCGAGGGGGATACGAGCAGTACTTC
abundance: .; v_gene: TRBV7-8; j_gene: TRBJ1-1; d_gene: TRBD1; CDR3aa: CASSLGGTVTEAFF; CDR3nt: TGTGCCAGCAGCTTAGGAGGGACAGTCACTGAAGCTTTCTTT
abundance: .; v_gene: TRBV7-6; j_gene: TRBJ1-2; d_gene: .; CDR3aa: CASSRGVGAGDGYTF; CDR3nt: TGTGCCAGCAGCCGAGGGGTAGGGGCAGGGGATGGCTACACCTTC
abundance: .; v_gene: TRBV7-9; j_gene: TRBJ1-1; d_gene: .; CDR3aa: CASSLVNNEAFF; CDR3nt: TGTGCCAGCAGCTTAGTGAATAATGAAGCTTTCTTT
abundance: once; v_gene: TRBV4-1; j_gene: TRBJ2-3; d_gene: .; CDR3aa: CASSPSRGGVDTQYF; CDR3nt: TGCGCCAGCAGCCCTTCCAGGGGGGGCGTCGATACGCAGTATTTT
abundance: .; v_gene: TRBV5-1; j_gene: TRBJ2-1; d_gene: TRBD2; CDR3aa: CASSRGTSGGIYNEQFF; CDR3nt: TGCGCCAGCAGCCGCGGGACTAGCGGGGGGATCTACAATGAGCAGTTCTTC
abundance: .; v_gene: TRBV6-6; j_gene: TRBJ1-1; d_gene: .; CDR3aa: CAGSYGDRSTEAFF; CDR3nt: TGTGCCGGCAGTTACGGGGATCGAAGCACTGAAGCTTTCTTT
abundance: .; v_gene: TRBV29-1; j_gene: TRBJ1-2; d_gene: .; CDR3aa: CSVGQPGYTF; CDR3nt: TGCAGCGTTGGTCAGCCTGGCTACACCTTC
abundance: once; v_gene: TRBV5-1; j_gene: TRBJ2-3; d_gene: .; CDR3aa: CASSPRFSSRTPDTQYF; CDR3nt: TGCGCCAGCAGCCCACGGTTCAGTAGCCGAACCCCAGATACGCAGTATTTT